This record covers a single T cell receptor (beta chain). What it binds is unknown. The sample originates from a study of cytomegalovirus exposure and HLA in healthy donors. Findings of the study overall: Analysis performed later showed TCR beta chains linked to HLA being more clonally expanded than equally common others.

Amplification used 60 Vbeta primers and 13 Jbeta primers. In the original workflow: Later analysis identified approximately 88 million unique TCR beta chains, 9 million to 12 million shared. Using immunoSEQ multiplex PCR, the repertoire was profiled, and TCRdb retains in-frame clones only, with some absent. The D gene and trimming were derived from the DNA, and the V and J assignments and clone size from that table. The profile covers about 86,000 clones, with 70% to 80% appearing a single time and 8% to 10% taken by the ten largest. The CDR3 spans 14 residues. Per germline, CDR1 MNHEY and CDR2 SVGAGI. The V gene lost 6 bases and the J gene lost 0 bases, with 11 bases spanning the gap.

This chain links TRBV6-5 with TRBJ1-1; no firm D call. The receptor comes from a man aged 55 to 70 in good health and CMV-seronegative. The sample consisted of PBMCs. CDR3 protein: CASSPRMLNTEAFF. CDR3 DNA sequence: TGTGCCAGCAGCCCCAGGATGCTGAACACTGAAGCTTTCTTT.